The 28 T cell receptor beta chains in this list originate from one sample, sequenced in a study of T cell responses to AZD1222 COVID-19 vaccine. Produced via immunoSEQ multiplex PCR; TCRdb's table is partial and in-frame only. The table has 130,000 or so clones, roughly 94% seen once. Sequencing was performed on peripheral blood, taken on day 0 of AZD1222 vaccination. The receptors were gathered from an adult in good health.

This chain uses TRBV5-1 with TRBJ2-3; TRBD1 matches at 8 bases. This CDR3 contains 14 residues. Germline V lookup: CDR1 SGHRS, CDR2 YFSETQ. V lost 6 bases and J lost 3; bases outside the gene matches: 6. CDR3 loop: CASTSGGRTDTQYF. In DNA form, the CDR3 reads TGCGCCAGCACGTCAGGGGGCCGTACAGATACGCAGTATTTT.

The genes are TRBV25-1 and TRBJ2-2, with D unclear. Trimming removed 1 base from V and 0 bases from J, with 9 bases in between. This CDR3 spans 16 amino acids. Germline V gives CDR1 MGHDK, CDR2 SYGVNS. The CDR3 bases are TGTGCCAGCAGTGAATTGTCGACGGCGAACACCGGGGAGCTGTTTTTT. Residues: CASSELSTANTGELFF.

The CDR3, as DNA: TGTGCCAGTAGTACAGGGGGCAATCAGCCCCAGCATTTT. It translates to CASSTGGNQPQHF. The V call is TRBV19, the J call TRBJ1-5; a possible D gene is TRBD1 (6 bases). Per the germline V gene, CDR1 is LNHDA and CDR2 is SQIVND (reference sequence). The CDR3 sequence is 13 residues long. The germline V and J ends were trimmed by 4 bases and 2 bases, with 6 bases remaining between them.

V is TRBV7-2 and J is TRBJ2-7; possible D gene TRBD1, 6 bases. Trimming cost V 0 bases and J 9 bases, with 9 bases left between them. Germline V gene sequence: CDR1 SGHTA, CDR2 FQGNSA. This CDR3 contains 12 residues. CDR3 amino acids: CASSLAVTGQYF. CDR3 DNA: TGTGCCAGCAGCTTAGCAGTGACAGGGCAGTACTTC.

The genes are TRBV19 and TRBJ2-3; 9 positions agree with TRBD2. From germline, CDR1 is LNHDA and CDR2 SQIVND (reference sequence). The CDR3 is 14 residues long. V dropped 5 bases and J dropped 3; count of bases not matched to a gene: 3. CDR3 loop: CASSEAGGTDTQYF. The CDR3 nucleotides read TGTGCCAGTAGTGAGGCGGGGGGGACAGATACGCAGTATTTT.

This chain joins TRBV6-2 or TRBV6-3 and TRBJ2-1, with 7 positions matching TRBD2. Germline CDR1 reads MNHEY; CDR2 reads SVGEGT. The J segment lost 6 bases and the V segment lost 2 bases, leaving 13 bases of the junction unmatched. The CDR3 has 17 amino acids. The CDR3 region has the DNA TGTGCCAGCAGTTACCCGAGCCGCGGGGGACTGGGCAATGAGCAGTTCTTC. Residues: CASSYPSRGGLGNEQFF.

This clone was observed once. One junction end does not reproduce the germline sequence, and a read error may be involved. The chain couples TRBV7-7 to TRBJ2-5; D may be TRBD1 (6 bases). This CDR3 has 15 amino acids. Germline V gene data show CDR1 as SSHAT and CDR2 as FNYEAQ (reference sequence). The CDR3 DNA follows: TGTGCTAGCAGCCCCCTGGGGGCGGACCAAGAGACCCAGTACTTC. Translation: CASSPLGADQETQYF.

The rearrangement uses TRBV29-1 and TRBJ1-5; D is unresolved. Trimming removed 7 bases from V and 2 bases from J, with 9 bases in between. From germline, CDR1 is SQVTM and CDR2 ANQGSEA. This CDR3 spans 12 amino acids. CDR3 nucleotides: TGCAGCGCCCGGGATGGCAATCAGCCCCAGCATTTT. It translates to CSARDGNQPQHF.

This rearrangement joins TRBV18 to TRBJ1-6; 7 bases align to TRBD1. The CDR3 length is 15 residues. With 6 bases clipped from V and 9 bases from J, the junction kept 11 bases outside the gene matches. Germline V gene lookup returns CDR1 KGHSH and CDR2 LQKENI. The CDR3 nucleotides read TGTGCCAGCTCGCCTGAAGGGACAGTCACTTCACCCCTCCACTTT. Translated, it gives CASSPEGTVTSPLHF.

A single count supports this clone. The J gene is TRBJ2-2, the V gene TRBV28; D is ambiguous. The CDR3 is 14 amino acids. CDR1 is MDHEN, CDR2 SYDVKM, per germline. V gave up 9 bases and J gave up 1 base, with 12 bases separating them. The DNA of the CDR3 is TGTGCCAGGCCACCCGAGAGGAACACCGGGGAGCTGTTTTTT. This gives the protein CARPPERNTGELFF. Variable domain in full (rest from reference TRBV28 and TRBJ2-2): DVKVTQSSRYLVKRTGEKVFLECVQDMDHENMFWYRQDPGLGLRLIYFSYDVKMKEKGDIPEGYSVSREKKERFSLILESASTNQTSMYLCARPPERNTGELFFGEGSRLTVL.

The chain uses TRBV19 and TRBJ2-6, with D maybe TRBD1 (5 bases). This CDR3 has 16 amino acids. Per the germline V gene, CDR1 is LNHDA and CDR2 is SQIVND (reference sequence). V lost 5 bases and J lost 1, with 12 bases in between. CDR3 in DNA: TGTGCCAGTAGTTCAATAAGGGGTTCTGGGGCCAACGTCCTGACTTTC. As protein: CASSSIRGSGANVLTF.

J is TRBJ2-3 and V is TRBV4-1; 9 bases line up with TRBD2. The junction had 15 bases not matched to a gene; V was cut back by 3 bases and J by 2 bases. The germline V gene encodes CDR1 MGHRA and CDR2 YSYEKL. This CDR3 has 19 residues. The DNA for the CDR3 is TGCGCCAGCAGCCAGCCCGCGCTGTCTAGCGGGGTATACACAGATACGCAGTATTTT. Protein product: CASSQPALSSGVYTDTQYF.

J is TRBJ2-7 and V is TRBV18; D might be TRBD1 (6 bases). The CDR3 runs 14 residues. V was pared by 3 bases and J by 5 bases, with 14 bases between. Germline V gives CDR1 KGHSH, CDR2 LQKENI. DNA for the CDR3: TGTGCCAGCTCACCGGTTGGCAGGGGCAACGAGCAGTACTTC. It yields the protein CASSPVGRGNEQYF.

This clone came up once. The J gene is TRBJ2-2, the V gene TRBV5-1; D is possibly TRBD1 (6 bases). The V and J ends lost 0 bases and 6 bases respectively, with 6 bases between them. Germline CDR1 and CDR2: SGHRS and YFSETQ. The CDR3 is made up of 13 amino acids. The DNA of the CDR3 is TGCGCCAGCAGCTTGGAGGGGGCCGGGGAGCTGTTTTTT. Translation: CASSLEGAGELFF.

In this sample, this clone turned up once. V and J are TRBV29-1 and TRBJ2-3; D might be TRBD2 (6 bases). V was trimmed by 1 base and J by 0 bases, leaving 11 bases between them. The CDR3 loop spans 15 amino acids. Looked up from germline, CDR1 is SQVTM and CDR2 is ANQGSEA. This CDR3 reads CSVEGTMFSTDTQYF. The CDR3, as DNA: TGCAGCGTTGAAGGGACTATGTTTAGCACAGATACGCAGTATTTT.

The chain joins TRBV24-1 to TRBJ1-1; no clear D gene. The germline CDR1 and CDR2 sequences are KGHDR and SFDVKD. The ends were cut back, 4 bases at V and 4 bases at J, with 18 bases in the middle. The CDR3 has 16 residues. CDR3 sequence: CATSDPETPASTEAFF. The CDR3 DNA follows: TGTGCCACCAGTGACCCTGAGACACCTGCTTCCACTGAAGCTTTCTTT.

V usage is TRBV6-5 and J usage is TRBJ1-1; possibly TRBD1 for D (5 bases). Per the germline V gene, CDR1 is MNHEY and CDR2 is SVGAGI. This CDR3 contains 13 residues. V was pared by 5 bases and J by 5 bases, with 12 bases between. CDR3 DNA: TGTGCCAGCAGTAGCCCGGGGGGTACTGAAGCTTTCTTT. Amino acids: CASSSPGGTEAFF.

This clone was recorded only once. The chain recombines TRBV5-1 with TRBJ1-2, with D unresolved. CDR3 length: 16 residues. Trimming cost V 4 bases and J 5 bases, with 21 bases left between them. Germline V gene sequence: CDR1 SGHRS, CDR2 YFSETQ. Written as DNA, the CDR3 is TGCGCCAGCAGCCTACGGACGGACGGACTGAGTTATGGCTACACCTTC. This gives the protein CASSLRTDGLSYGYTF. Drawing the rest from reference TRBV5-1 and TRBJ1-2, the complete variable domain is KAGVTQTPRYLIKTRGQQVTLSCSPISGHRSVSWYQQTPGQGLQFLFEYFSETQRNKGNFPGRFSGRQFSNSRSEMNVSTLELGDSALYLCASSLRTDGLSYGYTFGSGTRLTVV.

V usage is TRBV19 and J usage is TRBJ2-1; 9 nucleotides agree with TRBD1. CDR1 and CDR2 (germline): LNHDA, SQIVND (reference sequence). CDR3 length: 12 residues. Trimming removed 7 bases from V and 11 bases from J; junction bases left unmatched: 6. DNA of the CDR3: TGTGCCAGTACCCCTACAGGGGGCAAGCAGTTCTTC. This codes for CASTPTGGKQFF.

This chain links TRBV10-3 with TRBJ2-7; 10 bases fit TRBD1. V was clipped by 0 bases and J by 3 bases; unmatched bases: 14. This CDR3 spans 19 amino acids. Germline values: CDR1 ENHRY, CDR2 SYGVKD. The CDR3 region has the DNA TGTGCCATCAGTGAGTCTAGTGGGGACAGGGGAATACCGCGCTACGAGCAGTACTTC. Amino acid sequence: CAISESSGDRGIPRYEQYF.

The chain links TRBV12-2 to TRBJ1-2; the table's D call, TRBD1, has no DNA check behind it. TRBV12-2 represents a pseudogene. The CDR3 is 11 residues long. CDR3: CARGGTYGYTF. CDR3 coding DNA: TGTGCAAGGGGTGGGACATACGGCTACACCTTC.

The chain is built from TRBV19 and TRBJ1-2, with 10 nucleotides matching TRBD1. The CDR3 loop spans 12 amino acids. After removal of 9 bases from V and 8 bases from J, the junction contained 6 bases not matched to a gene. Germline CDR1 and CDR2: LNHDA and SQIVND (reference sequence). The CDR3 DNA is TGTGCCAGCCTGGGACAGGGGAGAGGCTACACCTTC. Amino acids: CASLGQGRGYTF.

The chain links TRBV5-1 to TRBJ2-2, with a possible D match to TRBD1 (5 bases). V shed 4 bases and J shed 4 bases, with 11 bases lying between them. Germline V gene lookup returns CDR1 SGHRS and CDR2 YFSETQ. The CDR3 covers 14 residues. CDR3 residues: CASSQRQITGELFF. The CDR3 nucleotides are TGCGCCAGCAGCCAAAGACAGATCACCGGGGAGCTGTTTTTT.

The CDR3 protein is CAGGRVGTEAFF. CDR3 coding DNA: TGTGCGGGGGGCAGGGTAGGCACTGAAGCTTTCTTT. The chain links TRBV30 to TRBJ1-1, with D perhaps matching TRBD1 (6 bases). Germline assignment: CDR1 GTSNPN and CDR2 SVGIG (reference sequence). The CDR3 runs to 12 residues. Together with reference TRBV30 and TRBJ1-1, the CDR3 gives the full variable domain: SQTIHQWPATLVQPVGSPLSLECTVEGTSNPNLYWYRQAAGRGLQLLFYSVGIGQISSEVPQNLSASRPQDRQFILSSKKLLLSDSGFYLCAGGRVGTEAFFGQGTRLTVV.

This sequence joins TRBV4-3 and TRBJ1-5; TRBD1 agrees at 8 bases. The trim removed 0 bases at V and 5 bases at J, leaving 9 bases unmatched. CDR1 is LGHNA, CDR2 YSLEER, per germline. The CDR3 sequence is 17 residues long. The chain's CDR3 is CASSQDGTGEGYQPQHF. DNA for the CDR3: TGCGCCAGCAGCCAAGATGGGACAGGCGAGGGCTATCAGCCCCAGCATTTT.

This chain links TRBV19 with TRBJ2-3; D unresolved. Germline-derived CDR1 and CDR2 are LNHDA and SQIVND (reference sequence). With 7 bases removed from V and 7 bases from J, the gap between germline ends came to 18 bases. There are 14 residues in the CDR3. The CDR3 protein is CASTGLLAPNTQYF. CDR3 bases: TGTGCCAGTACCGGTCTTTTAGCCCCTAATACGCAGTATTTT.

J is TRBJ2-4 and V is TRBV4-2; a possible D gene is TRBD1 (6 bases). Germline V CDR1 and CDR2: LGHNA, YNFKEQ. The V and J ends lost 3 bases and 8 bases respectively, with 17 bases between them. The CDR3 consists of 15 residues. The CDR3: CASSQSGQSRDIQYF. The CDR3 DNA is TGTGCCAGCAGCCAGAGCGGACAGTCCAGGGACATTCAGTACTTC.

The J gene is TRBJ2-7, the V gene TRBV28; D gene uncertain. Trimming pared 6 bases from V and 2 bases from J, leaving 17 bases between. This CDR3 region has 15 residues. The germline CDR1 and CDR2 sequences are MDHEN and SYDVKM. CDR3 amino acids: CASSPDGLSAYEQYF. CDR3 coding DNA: TGTGCCAGCAGCCCCGATGGGCTGTCCGCCTACGAGCAGTACTTC.